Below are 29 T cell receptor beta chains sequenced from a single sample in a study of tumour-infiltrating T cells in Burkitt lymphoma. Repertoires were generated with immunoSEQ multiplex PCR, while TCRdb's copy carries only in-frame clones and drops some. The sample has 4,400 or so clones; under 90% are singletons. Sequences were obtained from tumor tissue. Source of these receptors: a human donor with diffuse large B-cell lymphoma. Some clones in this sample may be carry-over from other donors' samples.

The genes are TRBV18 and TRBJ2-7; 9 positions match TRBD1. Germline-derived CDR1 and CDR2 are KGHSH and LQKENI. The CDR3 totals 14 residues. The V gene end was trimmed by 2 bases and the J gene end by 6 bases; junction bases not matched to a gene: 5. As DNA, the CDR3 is TGTGCCAGCTCACCATCGGGACAGGGAAGCGAGCAGTACTTC. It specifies CASSPSGQGSEQYF.

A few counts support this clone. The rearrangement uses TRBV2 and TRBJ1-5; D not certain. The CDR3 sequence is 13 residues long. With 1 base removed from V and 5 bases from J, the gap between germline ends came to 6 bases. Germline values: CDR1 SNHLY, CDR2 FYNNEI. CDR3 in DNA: TGTGCCAGCAGTGAAGGACCTCATCAGCCCCAGCATTTT. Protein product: CASSEGPHQPQHF. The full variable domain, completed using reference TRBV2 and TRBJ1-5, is EPEVTQTPSHQVTQMGQEVILRCVPISNHLYFYWYRQILGQKVEFLVSFYNNEISEKSEIFDDQFSVERPDGSNFTLKIRSTKLEDSAMYFCASSEGPHQPQHFGDGTRLSIL.

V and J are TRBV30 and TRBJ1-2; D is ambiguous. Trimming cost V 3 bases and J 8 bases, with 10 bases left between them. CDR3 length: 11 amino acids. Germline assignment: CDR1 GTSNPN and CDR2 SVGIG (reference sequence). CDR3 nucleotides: TGTGCCTGGAGCAATATCGGCGGCTACACCTTC. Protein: CAWSNIGGYTF.

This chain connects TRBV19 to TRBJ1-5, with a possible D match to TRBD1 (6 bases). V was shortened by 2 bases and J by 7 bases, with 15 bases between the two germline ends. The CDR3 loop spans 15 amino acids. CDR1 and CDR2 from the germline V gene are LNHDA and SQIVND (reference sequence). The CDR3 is CASSIIRGAGQPQHF. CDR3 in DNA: TGTGCCAGTAGTATAATAAGGGGGGCAGGGCAGCCCCAGCATTTT. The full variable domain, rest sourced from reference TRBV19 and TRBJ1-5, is DGGITQSPKYLFRKEGQNVTLSCEQNLNHDAMYWYRQDPGQGLRLIYYSQIVNDFQKGDIAEGYSVSREKKESFPLTVTSAQKNPTAFYLCASSIIRGAGQPQHFGDGTRLSIL.

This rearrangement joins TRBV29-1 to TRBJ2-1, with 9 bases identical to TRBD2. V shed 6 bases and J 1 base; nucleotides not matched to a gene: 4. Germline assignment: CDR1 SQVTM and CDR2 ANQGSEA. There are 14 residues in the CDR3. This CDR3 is CSVGGLASYNEQFF. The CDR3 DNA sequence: TGCAGCGTCGGGGGACTAGCTTCCTACAATGAGCAGTTCTTC.

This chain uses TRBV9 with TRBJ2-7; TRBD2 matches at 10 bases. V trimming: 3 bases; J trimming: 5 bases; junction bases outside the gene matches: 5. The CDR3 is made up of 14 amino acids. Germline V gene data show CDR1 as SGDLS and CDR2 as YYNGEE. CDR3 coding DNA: TGTGCCAGCAGCGCGCGCGGGACTAGCGACGAGCAGTACTTC. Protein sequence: CASSARGTSDEQYF.

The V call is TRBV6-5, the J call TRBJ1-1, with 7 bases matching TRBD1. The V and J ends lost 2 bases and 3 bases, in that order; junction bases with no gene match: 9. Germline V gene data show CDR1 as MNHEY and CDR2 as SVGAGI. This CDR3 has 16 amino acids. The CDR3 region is CASSYAGGPRHTEAFF. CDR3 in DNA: TGTGCCAGCAGTTACGCAGGGGGACCACGGCACACTGAAGCTTTCTTT.

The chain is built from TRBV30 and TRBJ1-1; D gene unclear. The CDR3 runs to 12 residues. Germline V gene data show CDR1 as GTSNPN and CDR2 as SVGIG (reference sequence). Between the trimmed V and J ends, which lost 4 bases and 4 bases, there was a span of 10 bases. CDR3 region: CAWNPHVTEAFF. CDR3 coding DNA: TGTGCCTGGAATCCCCACGTCACTGAAGCTTTCTTT. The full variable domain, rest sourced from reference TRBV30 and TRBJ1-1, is SQTIHQWPATLVQPVGSPLSLECTVEGTSNPNLYWYRQAAGRGLQLLFYSVGIGQISSEVPQNLSASRPQDRQFILSSKKLLLSDSGFYLCAWNPHVTEAFFGQGTRLTVV.

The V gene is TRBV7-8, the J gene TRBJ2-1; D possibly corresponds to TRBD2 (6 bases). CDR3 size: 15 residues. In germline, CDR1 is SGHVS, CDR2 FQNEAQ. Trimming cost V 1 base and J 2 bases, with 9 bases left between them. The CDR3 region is CASSLGGGAYNEQFF. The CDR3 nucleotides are TGTGCCAGCAGCTTAGGCGGCGGGGCCTACAATGAGCAGTTCTTC.

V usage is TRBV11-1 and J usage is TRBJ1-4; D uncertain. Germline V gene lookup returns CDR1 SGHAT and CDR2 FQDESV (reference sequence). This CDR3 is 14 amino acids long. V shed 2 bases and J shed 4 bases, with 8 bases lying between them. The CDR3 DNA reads TGTGCCAGCAGCTTAAAAGGGAATAATGAAAAACTGTTTTTT. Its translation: CASSLKGNNEKLFF.

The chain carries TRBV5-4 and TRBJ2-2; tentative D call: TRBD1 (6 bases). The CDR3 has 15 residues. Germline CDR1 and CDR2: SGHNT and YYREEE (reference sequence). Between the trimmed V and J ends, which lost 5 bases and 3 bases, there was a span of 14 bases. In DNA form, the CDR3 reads TGTGCCAGCAGTAAAGTGGGACAAGACACCGGGGAGCTGTTTTTT. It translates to CASSKVGQDTGELFF.

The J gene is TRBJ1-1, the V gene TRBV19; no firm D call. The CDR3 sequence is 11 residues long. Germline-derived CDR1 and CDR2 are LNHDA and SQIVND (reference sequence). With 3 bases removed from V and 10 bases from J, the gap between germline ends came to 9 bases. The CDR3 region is CASSITHGAFF. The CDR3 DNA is TGTGCCAGTAGTATCACTCACGGAGCTTTCTTT.

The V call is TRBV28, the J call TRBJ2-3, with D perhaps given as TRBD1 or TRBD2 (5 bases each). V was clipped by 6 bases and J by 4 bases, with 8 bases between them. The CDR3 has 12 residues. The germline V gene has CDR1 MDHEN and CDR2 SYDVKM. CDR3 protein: CASSVGADTQYF. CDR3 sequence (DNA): TGTGCCAGCAGCGTGGGGGCAGATACGCAGTATTTT.

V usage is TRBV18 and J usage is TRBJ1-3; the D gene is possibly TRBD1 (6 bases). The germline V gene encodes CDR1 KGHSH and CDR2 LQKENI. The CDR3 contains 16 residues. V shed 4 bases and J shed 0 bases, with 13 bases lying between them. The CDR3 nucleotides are TGTGCCAGCTCACAGACAGGCAGAAGCTCTGGAAACACCATATATTTT. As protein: CASSQTGRSSGNTIYF.

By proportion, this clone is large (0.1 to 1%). CDR3: CASSFGDPGNTIYF. The CDR3 DNA reads as TGTGCCAGCAGCTTTGGAGATCCGGGAAACACCATATATTTT. The V call is TRBV7-3, the J call TRBJ1-3, with D uncertain. The germline gives CDR1 SGHTA, CDR2 FQGTGA. This CDR3 region has 14 residues. Trimming took off 3 bases at V and 4 bases at J, with 10 bases between the two ends.

CDR3 region: CSAQGQVNSNYGYTF. CDR3 nucleotide sequence: TGCAGCGCCCAGGGACAGGTTAACTCTAACTATGGCTACACCTTC. This chain uses TRBV29-1 with TRBJ1-2; 8 bases agree with TRBD1. This CDR3 is 15 amino acids long. Unmatched junction bases numbered 10, after V lost 7 bases and J lost 0 bases. Germline V CDR1 and CDR2: SQVTM, ANQGSEA.

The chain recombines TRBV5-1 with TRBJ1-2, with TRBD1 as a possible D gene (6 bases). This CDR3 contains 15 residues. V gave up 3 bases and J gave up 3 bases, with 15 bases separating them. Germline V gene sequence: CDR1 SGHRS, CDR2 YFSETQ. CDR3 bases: TGCGCCAGCAGCTCCGGCACCCAGGGGTACTATGGCTACACCTTC. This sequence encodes CASSSGTQGYYGYTF.

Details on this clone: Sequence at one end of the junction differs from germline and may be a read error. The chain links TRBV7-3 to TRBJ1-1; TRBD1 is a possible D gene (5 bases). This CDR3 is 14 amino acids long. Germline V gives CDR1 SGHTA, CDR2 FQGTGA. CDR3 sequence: CASSVTPGGAEAFF. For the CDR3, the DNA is TGTGCCAGCAGCGTAACCCCCGGAGGGGCTGAAGCTTTCTTT.

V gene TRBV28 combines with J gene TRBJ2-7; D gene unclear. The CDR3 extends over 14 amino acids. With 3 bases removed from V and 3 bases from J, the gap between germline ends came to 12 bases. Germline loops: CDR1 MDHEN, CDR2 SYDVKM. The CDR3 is CASSFVRVVYEQYF. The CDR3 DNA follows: TGTGCCAGCAGTTTCGTTCGGGTAGTCTACGAGCAGTACTTC.

CDR3 in amino acids: CASSLQGPRSSGSWEQFF. The CDR3 DNA sequence: TGTGCCAGCAGCTTACAAGGGCCGAGGTCTAGCGGGAGCTGGGAGCAGTTCTTC. The genes are TRBV7-3 and TRBJ2-1, with 10 bases lining up with TRBD2. Germline V gives CDR1 SGHTA, CDR2 FQGTGA. Trimming at V came to 2 bases and at J to 10 bases, leaving 17 bases not matched to a gene. This CDR3 region has 18 residues.

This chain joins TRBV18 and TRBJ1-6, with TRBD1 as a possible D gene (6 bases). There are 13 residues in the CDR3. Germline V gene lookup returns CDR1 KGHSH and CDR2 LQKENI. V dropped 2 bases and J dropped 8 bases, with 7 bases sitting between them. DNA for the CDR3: TGTGCCAGCTCACCAGCAGGGGATTCACCCCTCCACTTT. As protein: CASSPAGDSPLHF. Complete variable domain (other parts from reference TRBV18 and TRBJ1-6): NAGVMQNPRHLVRRRGQEARLRCSPMKGHSHVYWYRQLPEEGLKFMVYLQKENIIDESGMPKERFSAEFPKEGPSILRIQQVVRGDSAAYFCASSPAGDSPLHFGNGTRLTVT.

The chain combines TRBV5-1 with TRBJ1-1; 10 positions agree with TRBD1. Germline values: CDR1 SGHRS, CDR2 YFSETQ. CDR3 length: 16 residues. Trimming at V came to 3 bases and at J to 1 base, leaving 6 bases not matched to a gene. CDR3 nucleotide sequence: TGCGCCAGCAGCTCCAGACAGGGGGCGGGGAACACTGAAGCTTTCTTT. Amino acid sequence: CASSSRQGAGNTEAFF.

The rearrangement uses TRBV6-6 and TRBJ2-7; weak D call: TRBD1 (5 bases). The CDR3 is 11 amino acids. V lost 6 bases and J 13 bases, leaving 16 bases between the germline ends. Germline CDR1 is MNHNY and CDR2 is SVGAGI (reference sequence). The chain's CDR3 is CASSFGQLTYF. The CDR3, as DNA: TGTGCCAGCAGCTTCGGACAACTCACCTACTTC.

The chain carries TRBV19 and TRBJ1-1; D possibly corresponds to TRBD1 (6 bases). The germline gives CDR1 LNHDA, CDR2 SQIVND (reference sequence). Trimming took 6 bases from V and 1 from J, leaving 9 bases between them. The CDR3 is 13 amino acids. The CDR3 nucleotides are TGTGCCAGTAGCACAGGGTCGAACACTGAAGCTTTCTTT. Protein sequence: CASSTGSNTEAFF.

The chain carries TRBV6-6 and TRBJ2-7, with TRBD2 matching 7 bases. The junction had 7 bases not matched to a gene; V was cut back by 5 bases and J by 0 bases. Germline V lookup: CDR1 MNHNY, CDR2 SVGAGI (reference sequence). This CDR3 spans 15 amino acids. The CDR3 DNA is TGTGCCAGCAGTCAAGCGGGGTTGACCTCCTACGAGCAGTACTTC. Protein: CASSQAGLTSYEQYF.

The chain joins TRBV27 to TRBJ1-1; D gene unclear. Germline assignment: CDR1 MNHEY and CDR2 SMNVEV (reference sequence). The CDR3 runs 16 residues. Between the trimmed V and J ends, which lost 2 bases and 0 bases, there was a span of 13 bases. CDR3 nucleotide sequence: TGTGCCAGCAGTTTACAGGTGGTAATGATGAACACTGAAGCTTTCTTT. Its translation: CASSLQVVMMNTEAFF.

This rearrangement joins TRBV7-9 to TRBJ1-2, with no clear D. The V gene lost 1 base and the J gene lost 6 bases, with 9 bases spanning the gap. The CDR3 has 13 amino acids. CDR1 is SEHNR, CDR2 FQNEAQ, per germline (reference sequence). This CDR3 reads CASSLGQVDGYTF. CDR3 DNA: TGTGCCAGCAGCTTAGGGCAGGTCGATGGCTACACCTTC.

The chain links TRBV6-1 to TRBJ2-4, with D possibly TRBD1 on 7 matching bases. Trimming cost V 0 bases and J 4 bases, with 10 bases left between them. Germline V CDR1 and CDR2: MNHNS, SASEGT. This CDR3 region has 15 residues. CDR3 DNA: TGTGCCAGCAGTGAAGCGGCAGGGGGGAAAAACATTCAGTACTTC. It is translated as CASSEAAGGKNIQYF.

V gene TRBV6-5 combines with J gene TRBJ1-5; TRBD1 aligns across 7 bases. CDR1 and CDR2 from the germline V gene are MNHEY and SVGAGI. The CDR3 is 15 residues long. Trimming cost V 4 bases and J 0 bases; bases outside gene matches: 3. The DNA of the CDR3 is TGTGCCAGCAGTTCCACAGGGGATAGCAATCAGCCCCAGCATTTT. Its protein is CASSSTGDSNQPQHF.